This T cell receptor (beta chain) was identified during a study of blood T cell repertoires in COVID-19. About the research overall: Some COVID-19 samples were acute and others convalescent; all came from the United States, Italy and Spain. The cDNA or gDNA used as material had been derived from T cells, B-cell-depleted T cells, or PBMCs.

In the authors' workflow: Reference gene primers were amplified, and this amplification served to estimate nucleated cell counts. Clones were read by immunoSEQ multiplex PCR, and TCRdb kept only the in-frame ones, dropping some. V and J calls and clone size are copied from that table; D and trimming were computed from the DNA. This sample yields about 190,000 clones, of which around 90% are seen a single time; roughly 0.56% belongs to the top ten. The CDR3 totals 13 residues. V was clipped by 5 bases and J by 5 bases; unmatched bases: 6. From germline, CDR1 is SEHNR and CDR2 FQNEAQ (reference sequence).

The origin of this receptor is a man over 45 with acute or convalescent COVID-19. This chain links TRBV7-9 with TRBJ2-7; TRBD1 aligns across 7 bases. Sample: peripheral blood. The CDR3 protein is CASSLGTDNEQYF. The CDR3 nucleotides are TGTGCCAGCAGCCTAGGGACAGATAACGAGCAGTACTTC.